This entry concerns a single T cell receptor (beta chain). The sample originates from a study of blood T cell repertoires in COVID-19. Germline V CDR1 and CDR2: SGHNT, YYREEE (reference sequence). CDR3 length: 16 residues. The trim removed 3 bases at V and 0 bases at J, leaving 4 bases unmatched. Repertoires were generated with immunoSEQ multiplex PCR, while TCRdb's copy carries only in-frame clones and drops some. The sample comprises approximately 470,000 clones, 70% to 90% of which are singletons, and approximately 3% rests with the top ten. The chain couples TRBV5-4 to TRBJ1-4, with 8 bases identical to TRBD1. The TCR sequence derives from a human donor in a cohort sampled during active COVID-19. Source material: peripheral blood. The CDR3 is CASSSDRGSTNEKLFF. CDR3 bases: TGTGCCAGCAGCTCTGACAGGGGATCAACTAATGAAAAACTGTTTTTT.